What follows are 28 T cell receptor beta chains derived from one specimen sequenced in a study of CD8 T cells in Susac syndrome. Random hexamers primed reverse transcription of roughly 0.45 to 1 ug RNA. TCRdb reprocessed the immunoSEQ multiplex PCR reads via MiXCR and lists one record per CDR3 protein. Here the sample spans 350,000 to 550,000 distinct CDR3 sequences, approximately 85% being singletons. Sequenced: CD8+ T cells from PBMCs. Receptors were obtained from a human donor with multiple sclerosis.

The rearrangement joins TRBV28 to TRBJ2-3; D is ambiguous. Trimming stripped 4 bases from V and 0 bases from J, with 17 bases between. Germline V lookup: CDR1 MDHEN, CDR2 SYDVKM. The CDR3 runs to 17 residues. DNA of the CDR3: TGTGCCAGCAGTTATCCGACTCAAAAAATTAGCACAGATACGCAGTATTTT. This encodes CASSYPTQKISTDTQYF.

The chain is built from TRBV25-1 and TRBJ2-7, with D hard to call. V was pared by 8 bases and J by 1 base, with 12 bases between. CDR3 length: 13 residues. The germline gives CDR1 MGHDK, CDR2 SYGVNS. This CDR3 reads CASSVRRSYEQYF. The CDR3 coding sequence is TGTGCCAGCTCCGTGAGGCGGTCCTACGAGCAGTACTTC.

This chain's CDR3 is CASSESTPGTGSYEQYF. The DNA for the CDR3 is TGTGCCAGCAGTGAATCCACCCCCGGGACAGGGTCCTACGAGCAGTACTTC. The chain uses TRBV25-1 and TRBJ2-7; 9 bases agree with TRBD1. CDR3 length equals 17 residues. The V gene's germline CDR1 is MGHDK and CDR2 SYGVNS. After removal of 1 base from V and 1 base from J, the junction contained 8 bases not matched to a gene.

The V and J genes are TRBV28 and TRBJ2-6, with 9 positions matching TRBD2. With V trimmed by 7 bases and J by 0 bases, 13 bases remained unmatched. Germline V gene lookup returns CDR1 MDHEN and CDR2 SYDVKM. CDR3 length: 19 amino acids. CDR3 coding DNA: TGTGCCAGCATCGCAGCCGGGACTAGCATAAACTCTGGGGCCAACGTCCTGACTTTC. Encoded protein: CASIAAGTSINSGANVLTF.

For the CDR3, the DNA is TGCGCCAGCAGCGACCCCCAGGACACTGAAGCTTTCTTT. Translation gives CASSDPQDTEAFF. V is TRBV5-1 and J is TRBJ1-1; D ambiguous. The CDR3 length is 13 residues. The V gene lost 4 bases and the J gene lost 3 bases, with 10 bases spanning the gap. Germline V gene lookup returns CDR1 SGHRS and CDR2 YFSETQ. Full variable domain (outside the CDR3, taken from reference TRBV5-1 and TRBJ1-1): KAGVTQTPRYLIKTRGQQVTLSCSPISGHRSVSWYQQTPGQGLQFLFEYFSETQRNKGNFPGRFSGRQFSNSRSEMNVSTLELGDSALYLCASSDPQDTEAFFGQGTRLTVV.

This chain links TRBV28 with TRBJ1-2, with a possible D match to TRBD1 (5 bases). Looked up from germline, CDR1 is MDHEN and CDR2 is SYDVKM. Deletions cut 5 bases from V and 2 bases from J, with 12 bases between. The CDR3 is 14 amino acids. The CDR3 nucleotides are TGTGCCAGCAGTCCTGGCCGGGACAACTATGGCTACACCTTC. Protein sequence: CASSPGRDNYGYTF.

CDR3 nucleotide sequence: TGTGCCTGGAGTGTAGGGGTCCAGGGGGGCACTGAAGCTTTCTTT. It encodes CAWSVGVQGGTEAFF. This chain uses TRBV30 with TRBJ1-1; 7 bases line up with TRBD1. Germline-derived CDR1 and CDR2 are GTSNPN and SVGIG (reference sequence). J was trimmed by 4 bases and V by 0 bases; bases with no gene match: 8. This CDR3 contains 15 residues.

The genes are TRBV27 and TRBJ1-2; TRBD1 aligns across 9 bases. CDR1 and CDR2 from the germline V gene are MNHEY and SMNVEV (reference sequence). CDR3 length: 15 amino acids. J was trimmed by 6 bases and V by 5 bases; bases with no gene match: 10. CDR3 sequence reads: CASSGQGTIPDGYTF. Here the CDR3 DNA reads TGTGCCAGCAGTGGACAGGGGACCATTCCTGATGGCTACACCTTC.

V gene TRBV29-1 combines with J gene TRBJ2-3; TRBD2 is a possible D gene (7 bases). With 3 bases removed from V and 1 base from J, the gap between germline ends came to 11 bases. Germline assignment: CDR1 SQVTM and CDR2 ANQGSEA. CDR3 length: 14 amino acids. CDR3 in amino acids: CSVEWEGGTDTQYF. The CDR3 DNA follows: TGCAGCGTTGAGTGGGAGGGGGGCACAGATACGCAGTATTTT.

The chain joins TRBV27 to TRBJ2-7; D assignment may be TRBD1 or TRBD2 (5 bases each). The germline V and J ends were trimmed by 6 bases and 7 bases, with 25 bases remaining between them. The CDR3 consists of 16 residues. Germline assignment: CDR1 MNHEY and CDR2 SMNVEV (reference sequence). In nucleotides, the CDR3 is TGTGCCAGCAGGGGGGTAGGGCGGAATGGATACAATGAGCAGTACTTC. Translating it yields CASRGVGRNGYNEQYF.

The chain has TRBV29-1 and TRBJ2-7; the D is unclear. The ends were cut back, 3 bases at V and 3 bases at J, with 9 bases in the middle. Germline V gives CDR1 SQVTM, CDR2 ANQGSEA. CDR3 length equals 12 residues. Written as DNA, the CDR3 is TGCAGCGTTGAGTTTGACGGCTACGAGCAGTACTTC. Its translation is CSVEFDGYEQYF.

This chain joins TRBV5-1 and TRBJ2-1, with 14 positions matching TRBD2. The CDR3 spans 17 residues. The germline CDR1 and CDR2 sequences are SGHRS and YFSETQ. Germline trimming cut 4 bases from V and 6 bases from J; bases unmatched to any gene: 9. CDR3 sequence reads: CASSQLTSGRESNEQFF. CDR3 sequence (DNA): TGCGCCAGCAGCCAATTGACTAGCGGGAGGGAATCCAATGAGCAGTTCTTC.

The J gene is TRBJ2-2, the V gene TRBV5-5, with 12 bases aligning to TRBD1. Germline loops: CDR1 SGHKS, CDR2 YYEKEE (reference sequence). The CDR3 has 16 amino acids. Losses at the gene ends were 4 bases for V and 6 bases for J; bases not matched to a gene: 7. The CDR3 reads CASSTPGQGAPGELFF. CDR3 in DNA: TGTGCCAGCAGCACTCCGGGACAGGGGGCGCCCGGGGAGCTGTTTTTT.

A single count supports this clonotype. The genes are TRBV14 and TRBJ1-6, with a tentative D call TRBD1 (5 bases). Germline values: CDR1 SGHDN, CDR2 FVKESK. Trimming pared 0 bases from V and 4 bases from J, leaving 10 bases between. This CDR3 is built from 16 residues. The CDR3: CASSQERGSYNSPLHF. CDR3 sequence (DNA): TGTGCCAGCAGCCAAGAACGGGGGTCATATAATTCACCCCTCCACTTT.

This clonotype was recorded a few times. The chain recombines TRBV27 with TRBJ2-7, with TRBD1 matching over 11 bases. The CDR3 contains 15 residues. Losses at the gene ends were 2 bases for V and 3 bases for J; bases not matched to a gene: 3. Germline V lookup: CDR1 MNHEY, CDR2 SMNVEV (reference sequence). The chain's CDR3 is CASSLGGTGGYEQYF. The CDR3 region has the DNA TGTGCCAGCAGTTTAGGGGGGACAGGGGGCTACGAGCAGTACTTC.

The chain has TRBV4-2 and TRBJ2-7; the D is unclear. The V end lost 0 bases, the J end lost 0 bases, and 15 bases lay between the germline ends. The CDR3 length is 17 residues. Germline V gene sequence: CDR1 LGHNA, CDR2 YNFKEQ. Here the CDR3 reads CASSQEDNRHASYEQYF. The CDR3 DNA sequence: TGTGCCAGCAGCCAAGAAGATAATAGACATGCCTCCTACGAGCAGTACTTC.

The V gene is TRBV29-1, the J gene TRBJ1-2, with TRBD1 matching over 7 bases. This CDR3 is 13 amino acids long. The germline CDR1 and CDR2 sequences are SQVTM and ANQGSEA. V lost 6 bases to trimming and J lost 3 bases; unmatched junction nucleotides: 7. The CDR3, as DNA: TGCAGCGTCGAGACAGGGAAGGACTATGGCTACACCTTC. Its protein is CSVETGKDYGYTF.

J is TRBJ2-1 and V is TRBV7-3; D is uncertain. Between the trimmed V and J ends, which lost 5 bases and 0 bases, there was a span of 8 bases. The CDR3 has 14 amino acids. The germline CDR1 and CDR2 sequences are SGHTA and FQGTGA. CDR3 sequence (DNA): TGTGCCAGCAGCCAGCTGAGCTCCTACAATGAGCAGTTCTTC. This translates into CASSQLSSYNEQFF.

The V and J genes are TRBV30 and TRBJ2-1; maybe TRBD2 (7 bases). The CDR3 runs 13 residues. Trimming stripped 6 bases from V and 2 bases from J, with 11 bases between. Germline V lookup: CDR1 GTSNPN, CDR2 SVGIG (reference sequence). Here the CDR3 DNA reads TGTGCCTGCCGGGGGGCTGCCTACAATGAGCAGTTCTTC. Its translation is CACRGAAYNEQFF. Combining the CDR3 with reference TRBV30 and TRBJ2-1 gives the whole variable domain SQTIHQWPATLVQPVGSPLSLECTVEGTSNPNLYWYRQAAGRGLQLLFYSVGIGQISSEVPQNLSASRPQDRQFILSSKKLLLSDSGFYLCACRGAAYNEQFFGPGTRLTVL.

This chain connects TRBV27 to TRBJ2-1; possibly TRBD1 for D (5 bases). The CDR3 is made up of 14 amino acids. Trimming removed 5 bases at V and 4 bases at J, with 12 bases between. Germline values: CDR1 MNHEY, CDR2 SMNVEV (reference sequence). The DNA for the CDR3 is TGTGCCAGCAGTCCCGTGGACACTTACAATGAGCAGTTCTTC. Residues: CASSPVDTYNEQFF.

The chain recombines TRBV30 with TRBJ1-6; 10 bases fit TRBD1. The CDR3 extends over 15 amino acids. The germline CDR1 and CDR2 sequences are GTSNPN and SVGIG (reference sequence). Trimming removed 2 bases from V and 10 bases from J; junction bases left unmatched: 8. The CDR3 protein is CAWSLSGTGDSPLHF. CDR3 sequence (DNA): TGTGCCTGGAGTCTCTCCGGGACAGGGGACTCACCCCTCCACTTT.

The chain combines TRBV27 with TRBJ2-5; TRBD1 agrees at 8 bases. The length of the CDR3 is 16 residues. Trimming cost V 3 bases and J 4 bases; bases outside gene matches: 10. The germline V gene has CDR1 MNHEY and CDR2 SMNVEV (reference sequence). CDR3: CASSLSATGVRETQYF. The CDR3 DNA is TGTGCCAGCAGTTTGTCTGCGACAGGGGTACGAGAGACCCAGTACTTC.

The chain employs TRBV30 and TRBJ2-7; D is possibly TRBD1 (6 bases). Trimming cost V 1 base and J 9 bases, with 13 bases left between them. Germline values: CDR1 GTSNPN, CDR2 SVGIG (reference sequence). The CDR3 sequence is 12 residues long. As DNA, the CDR3 is TGTGCCTGGAGTGACAGGGATGCTGTGCAGTACTTC. This codes for CAWSDRDAVQYF.

This sequence joins TRBV7-9 and TRBJ1-1, with 8 bases fitting TRBD1. This CDR3 spans 15 amino acids. In germline, CDR1 is SEHNR, CDR2 FQNEAQ (reference sequence). After removal of 5 bases from V and 6 bases from J, the junction contained 11 bases not matched to a gene. The CDR3 loop reads CASSPQTGVVSEAFF. The CDR3 region has the DNA TGTGCCAGCAGCCCCCAGACAGGGGTAGTCTCTGAAGCTTTCTTT.

The chain links TRBV4-1 to TRBJ2-7; D not resolved. Trimming shortened V by 1 base and J by 5 bases, and 12 bases separated the two germline ends. The length of the CDR3 is 14 residues. Per the germline V gene, CDR1 is MGHRA and CDR2 is YSYEKL. In nucleotides, the CDR3 is TGCGCCAGCAGCCAAGCCGGGCAGTTGCACGAGCAGTACTTC. Amino acid sequence: CASSQAGQLHEQYF.

The V and J genes are TRBV20-1 and TRBJ2-1; no reliable D call. The V and J ends lost 2 bases and 1 base respectively, with 9 bases between them. CDR1 and CDR2 (germline): DFQATT, SNEGSKA (reference sequence). The CDR3 consists of 14 residues. The CDR3 DNA sequence: TGCAGTGCTAGAACGAGTGATTCCTACAATGAGCAGTTCTTC. Its protein product is CSARTSDSYNEQFF.

The chain recombines TRBV11-2 with TRBJ2-5; 8 nucleotides match TRBD1. The ends lost 5 bases at V and 1 base at J; junction bases unmatched: 6. The CDR3 is 15 amino acids. CDR1 is SGHAT and CDR2 is FQNNGV in the germline V gene. CDR3 amino acids: CASSLGQGAQETQYF. The CDR3 DNA sequence: TGTGCCAGCAGCCTTGGACAGGGCGCCCAAGAGACCCAGTACTTC.

The gene calls are TRBV4-1 and TRBJ2-1; D remains unclear. Per germline, CDR1 MGHRA and CDR2 YSYEKL. Trimming took 1 base from V and 3 from J, leaving 16 bases between them. This CDR3 is 17 amino acids long. The CDR3 loop is CASSQGWAAIDYNEQFF. Here the CDR3 DNA reads TGCGCCAGCAGCCAAGGTTGGGCGGCCATCGACTACAATGAGCAGTTCTTC.